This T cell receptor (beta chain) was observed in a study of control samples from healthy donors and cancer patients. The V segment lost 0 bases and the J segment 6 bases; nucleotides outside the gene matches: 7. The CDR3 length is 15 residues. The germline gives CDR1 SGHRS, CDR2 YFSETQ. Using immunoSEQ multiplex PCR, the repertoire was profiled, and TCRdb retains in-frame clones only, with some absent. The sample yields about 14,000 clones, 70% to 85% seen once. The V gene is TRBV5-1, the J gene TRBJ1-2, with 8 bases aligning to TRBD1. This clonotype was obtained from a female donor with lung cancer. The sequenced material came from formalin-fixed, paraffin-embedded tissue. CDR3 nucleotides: TGCGCCAGCAGCTTGGCCACCGGGACAGGTGATGGCTACACCTTC. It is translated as CASSLATGTGDGYTF.